These 31 T cell receptor beta chains were all obtained from the same sample, sequenced in a study of PD-L1 blockade in urothelial cancer. Repertoires were generated with immunoSEQ multiplex PCR, while TCRdb's copy carries only in-frame clones and drops some. The sample includes roughly 100,000 clones, around 78% of them seen just once. As for time point: peripheral blood 6 weeks after treatment start. This specimen was PBMCs, taken around atezolizumab (anti-PD-L1) treatment. All receptors derive from a man between 65 and 80 years old with urothelial cancer.

This clone was found once. This chain links TRBV6-1 with TRBJ2-7, with D uncertain. The germline V gene encodes CDR1 MNHNS and CDR2 SASEGT. V was trimmed by 4 bases and J by 4 bases, leaving 14 bases between them. The CDR3 loop spans 14 amino acids. CDR3 protein: CASSAPVGGYEQYF. CDR3 sequence (DNA): TGTGCCAGCAGTGCCCCGGTCGGCGGATACGAGCAGTACTTC.

This clone has just a few counts. The rearrangement uses TRBV6-5 and TRBJ1-1; D gene unclear. CDR3 length: 12 amino acids. Germline V CDR1 and CDR2: MNHEY, SVGAGI. Between the trimmed V and J ends, which lost 6 bases and 4 bases, there was a span of 9 bases. The CDR3 DNA is TGTGCCAGCAGCAGAGGGATCACTGAAGCTTTCTTT. Its translation is CASSRGITEAFF.

The genes are TRBV2 and TRBJ2-3; 10 positions match TRBD2. The CDR3 length is 15 residues. The V segment lost 6 bases and the J segment 2 bases; nucleotides outside the gene matches: 5. CDR1 and CDR2 from the germline V gene are SNHLY and FYNNEI. Here the CDR3 DNA reads TGTGCCAGCAGCATAACTAGCGGGGACACAGATACGCAGTATTTT. Its translation: CASSITSGDTDTQYF.

V gene TRBV6-6 combines with J gene TRBJ2-1, with a possible D match to TRBD2 (6 bases). V was pared by 8 bases and J by 0 bases, with 17 bases between. CDR3 length equals 16 residues. Per the germline V gene, CDR1 is MNHNY and CDR2 is SVGAGI (reference sequence). The chain's CDR3 is CASRGVRGSSYNEQFF. In DNA, the CDR3 is TGTGCCAGCCGAGGGGTTCGGGGGAGCTCCTACAATGAGCAGTTCTTC.

The chain links TRBV11-2 to TRBJ1-4; 7 bases match TRBD1. Germline CDR1 reads SGHAT; CDR2 reads FQNNGV. The CDR3 is made up of 14 amino acids. V lost 4 bases, J lost 8 bases, and 7 bases stayed unmatched. This chain's CDR3 is CASSSGTGAEKLFF. In DNA, the CDR3 is TGTGCCAGCAGCTCCGGAACAGGGGCGGAAAAACTGTTTTTT.

The chain carries TRBV4-2 and TRBJ1-1; 7 bases are shared with TRBD1. The V gene end was trimmed by 0 bases and the J gene end by 6 bases; junction bases not matched to a gene: 10. In germline, CDR1 is LGHNA, CDR2 YNFKEQ. This CDR3 is 16 amino acids long. CDR3 sequence (DNA): TGTGCCAGCAGCCAAGACGGGCCAGGGGGTGACGCTGAAGCTTTCTTT. It translates to CASSQDGPGGDAEAFF.

The gene calls are TRBV7-9 and TRBJ2-7, with TRBD1 matching 10 bases. V lost 1 base to trimming and J lost 2 bases; unmatched junction nucleotides: 5. The CDR3 covers 16 residues. Per germline, CDR1 SEHNR and CDR2 FQNEAQ (reference sequence). In nucleotides, the CDR3 is TGTGCCAGCAGCTTAGGGACAGGGGGGCAGACCTACGAGCAGTACTTC. It yields the protein CASSLGTGGQTYEQYF.

The genes are TRBV7-3 and TRBJ2-5; 16 positions agree with TRBD2. The V gene end was trimmed by 5 bases and the J gene end by 4 bases; junction bases not matched to a gene: 4. Germline V lookup: CDR1 SGHTA, CDR2 FQGTGA. The CDR3 spans 16 residues. CDR3 sequence: CASSTGLAGGVETQYF. The CDR3 DNA is TGTGCCAGCAGCACGGGACTAGCGGGAGGGGTAGAGACCCAGTACTTC.

The genes are TRBV15 and TRBJ1-2; possible D gene TRBD1, 6 bases. The CDR3 runs to 14 residues. V dropped 0 bases and J dropped 8 bases, with 13 bases sitting between them. In germline, CDR1 is LNHNV, CDR2 YYDKDF (reference sequence). CDR3 sequence reads: CATSRDKGVGGYTF. The CDR3 DNA sequence: TGTGCCACCAGCAGAGATAAGGGGGTAGGGGGCTACACCTTC.

The DNA of the CDR3 is TGTGCCAGCAGTATGCAGGGGCCCCACACTGAAGCTTTCTTT. It codes for CASSMQGPHTEAFF. The rearrangement uses TRBV6-1 and TRBJ1-1, with D maybe TRBD1 (6 bases). Germline CDR1 reads MNHNS; CDR2 reads SASEGT. Trimming cost V 5 bases and J 3 bases, with 13 bases left between them. This CDR3 contains 14 residues.

The gene calls are TRBV28 and TRBJ2-7; D is perhaps TRBD2 (5 bases). The germline gives CDR1 MDHEN, CDR2 SYDVKM. Trimming cost V 5 bases and J 3 bases, with 11 bases left between them. This CDR3 comprises 13 residues. In nucleotides, the CDR3 is TGTGCCAGCAGTGGGCCGGACTTCTACGAGCAGTACTTC. Translating it yields CASSGPDFYEQYF.

This chain connects TRBV19 to TRBJ2-7; 10 nucleotides line up with TRBD1. Germline-derived CDR1 and CDR2 are LNHDA and SQIVND (reference sequence). V was clipped by 3 bases and J by 2 bases; unmatched bases: 4. The CDR3 length is 15 residues. Written as DNA, the CDR3 is TGTGCCAGTAGTATGCCGGGACAGGGGCCCTACGAGCAGTACTTC. It codes for CASSMPGQGPYEQYF.

V is TRBV19 and J is TRBJ2-3; TRBD2 matches 10 bases. V trimming: 3 bases; J trimming: 8 bases; junction bases outside the gene matches: 11. Germline CDR1 reads LNHDA; CDR2 reads SQIVND (reference sequence). This CDR3 has 16 amino acids. The CDR3 here is CASSILAGGLPGTQYF. Written as DNA, the CDR3 is TGTGCCAGTAGTATCTTAGCGGGGGGACTTCCTGGTACGCAGTATTTT.

The rearrangement links TRBV10-3 to TRBJ1-2; the D gene is possibly TRBD1 (5 bases). The germline V gene has CDR1 ENHRY and CDR2 SYGVKD. CDR3 size: 12 residues. Trimming removed 10 bases at V and 4 bases at J, with 13 bases between. CDR3 DNA: TGTGCCAGCCAAGACAGTCTCTATGGCTACACCTTC. Protein product: CASQDSLYGYTF.

The V call is TRBV6-5, the J call TRBJ1-1, with TRBD1 matching 11 bases. The CDR3 runs to 13 residues. CDR1 and CDR2 from the germline V gene are MNHEY and SVGAGI. V shed 6 bases, J shed 5 bases, and the junction held 2 bases outside the gene matches. CDR3 DNA sequence: TGTGCCAGCAGGGACAGGGGGCGAACTGAAGCTTTCTTT. Protein: CASRDRGRTEAFF.

This clone occurred a few times. The chain has TRBV10-2 and TRBJ2-7; D is unclear. The V end was cut by 7 bases, the J end by 4 bases, with 8 bases between. The CDR3 spans 11 residues. The V gene's germline CDR1 is WSHSY and CDR2 SAAADI. The CDR3 bases are TGCGCCAGCACTTCCAGGTACGAGCAGTACTTC. This gives the protein CASTSRYEQYF.

The chain links TRBV19 to TRBJ2-7; D uncertain. With 1 base removed from V and 7 bases from J, the gap between germline ends came to 17 bases. Germline assignment: CDR1 LNHDA and CDR2 SQIVND (reference sequence). This CDR3 comprises 15 residues. For the CDR3, the DNA is TGTGCCAGTAGTATAGGAGGTACCCTGAAAAAGGAGCAGTACTTC. Its translation is CASSIGGTLKKEQYF.

The chain carries TRBV7-3 and TRBJ2-1, with D tentatively TRBD1 (5 bases). The V and J ends lost 5 bases and 7 bases respectively, with 21 bases between them. Germline V gives CDR1 SGHTA, CDR2 FQGTGA. There are 16 residues in the CDR3. CDR3 amino acids: CASSQRGNGVPNEQFF. CDR3 sequence (DNA): TGTGCCAGCAGCCAAAGGGGTAATGGTGTTCCGAATGAGCAGTTCTTC. Supplemented by reference TRBV7-3 and TRBJ2-1, the full variable domain reads GAGVSQTPSNKVTEKGKYVELRCDPISGHTALYWYRQSLGQGPEFLIYFQGTGAADDSGLPNDRFFAVRPEGSVSTLKIQRTERGDSAVYLCASSQRGNGVPNEQFFGPGTRLTVL.

This clone was counted a single time. V is TRBV7-2 and J is TRBJ2-7, with 7 bases that match TRBD1. The V segment lost 5 bases and the J segment 3 bases; nucleotides outside the gene matches: 7. From germline, CDR1 is SGHTA and CDR2 FQGNSA. This CDR3 has 14 residues. Here the CDR3 reads CASSNRQGRYEQYF. CDR3 sequence (DNA): TGTGCCAGCAGCAATCGACAGGGCCGCTACGAGCAGTACTTC.

The chain carries TRBV5-3 and TRBJ1-1; 9 bases are a match to TRBD1. TRBV5-3 is known as an ORF, though its function is uncertain. The length of the CDR3 is 16 residues. Trimming at V came to 4 bases and at J to 3 bases, leaving 10 bases not matched to a gene. CDR3 loop: CARSIGTGKGYTEAFF. Here the CDR3 DNA reads TGTGCCAGAAGCATAGGGACAGGGAAAGGTTACACTGAAGCTTTCTTT.

V usage is TRBV4-1 and J usage is TRBJ2-7, with 9 bases that match TRBD1. The V and J ends lost 4 bases and 2 bases, in that order; junction bases with no gene match: 3. This CDR3 comprises 14 residues. Germline CDR1 and CDR2: MGHRA and YSYEKL. The CDR3 region is CASSLGQGTYEQYF. The CDR3, as DNA: TGCGCCAGCAGCCTGGGACAGGGAACCTACGAGCAGTACTTC.

The chain uses TRBV7-2 and TRBJ2-7, with D possibly TRBD1 on 5 matching bases. Deletions cut 2 bases from V and 2 bases from J, with 10 bases between. Germline V gene sequence: CDR1 SGHTA, CDR2 FQGNSA. The CDR3 length is 14 residues. CDR3 region: CASSLSTGPYEQYF. The CDR3, as DNA: TGTGCCAGCAGCTTATCCACAGGCCCCTACGAGCAGTACTTC.

The rearrangement uses TRBV15 and TRBJ1-4, with D possibly TRBD1 on 6 matching bases. V shed 1 base and J shed 6 bases, with 12 bases lying between them. In germline, CDR1 is LNHNV, CDR2 YYDKDF (reference sequence). This CDR3 has 15 residues. The CDR3 nucleotides read TGTGCCACCAGCAGAGTGTACAGGGTGGATGAAAAACTGTTTTTT. Protein product: CATSRVYRVDEKLFF.

This sequence joins TRBV4-1 and TRBJ2-5, with 7 positions matching TRBD2. From germline, CDR1 is MGHRA and CDR2 YSYEKL. The trim removed 4 bases at V and 4 bases at J, leaving 6 bases unmatched. CDR3 length: 14 residues. The chain's CDR3 is CASSPERGGETQYF. The CDR3 coding sequence is TGCGCCAGCAGCCCAGAGCGGGGAGGAGAGACCCAGTACTTC.

This clone was found a few times. This rearrangement joins TRBV6-1 to TRBJ1-1; 7 bases line up with TRBD1. The germline CDR1 and CDR2 sequences are MNHNS and SASEGT. V lost 4 bases to trimming and J lost 5 bases; unmatched junction nucleotides: 10. The CDR3 is 15 amino acids. The CDR3 coding sequence is TGTGCCAGCAGTGGAATCGAACAGGGGCGGACTGAAGCTTTCTTT. This sequence encodes CASSGIEQGRTEAFF.

The V gene is TRBV5-4, the J gene TRBJ2-4; possible D gene TRBD2, 7 bases. This CDR3 has 14 residues. V lost 3 bases and J lost 7, with 14 bases in between. Germline V CDR1 and CDR2: SGHNT, YYREEE (reference sequence). CDR3 in amino acids: CASSSLGGGNIQYF. CDR3 bases: TGTGCCAGCAGCTCCCTAGGGGGGGGGAACATTCAGTACTTC.

The rearrangement uses TRBV28 and TRBJ1-2, with D maybe TRBD1 (6 bases). Per the germline V gene, CDR1 is MDHEN and CDR2 is SYDVKM. This CDR3 comprises 15 residues. The V end lost 6 bases, the J end lost 3 bases, and 17 bases lay between the germline ends. CDR3 sequence: CASRLGGMGYYGYTF. CDR3 DNA: TGTGCCAGCAGGTTAGGGGGGATGGGATACTATGGCTACACCTTC.

The chain is built from TRBV7-3 and TRBJ2-5, with 8 nucleotides matching TRBD1. V dropped 4 bases and J dropped 1; count of bases not matched to a gene: 2. This CDR3 comprises 14 residues. Germline-derived CDR1 and CDR2 are SGHTA and FQGTGA. This CDR3 is CASSSGQGQETQYF. Written as DNA, the CDR3 is TGTGCCAGCAGCTCCGGACAGGGCCAAGAGACCCAGTACTTC.

The V call is TRBV4-2, the J call TRBJ1-2, with D possibly being TRBD1 (6 bases). In germline, CDR1 is LGHNA, CDR2 YNFKEQ. The CDR3 runs to 13 residues. V was trimmed by 2 bases and J by 5 bases, leaving 9 bases between them. The CDR3 DNA follows: TGTGCCAGCAGCCAAACAGGGCTTTATGGCTACACCTTC. Translated: CASSQTGLYGYTF.

The chain employs TRBV11-3 and TRBJ1-2, with a weak D call TRBD1 (6 bases). The germline V gene has CDR1 SGHNT and CDR2 YENEEA. The CDR3 contains 17 residues. Trimming cost V 1 base and J 4 bases, with 19 bases left between them. The CDR3 bases are TGTGCCAGCAGCTTAGGCGGGGGACAAGGTCGGGGCTATGGCTACACCTTC. This encodes CASSLGGGQGRGYGYTF. The entire variable domain, with the rest obtained from reference TRBV11-3 and TRBJ1-2, is as follows: EAGVVQSPRYKIIEKKQPVAFWCNPISGHNTLYWYLQNLGQGPELLIRYENEEAVDDSQLPKDRFSAERLKGVDSTLKIQPAELGDSAVYLCASSLGGGQGRGYGYTFGSGTRLTVV.

This clone was detected once. The gene calls are TRBV7-3 and TRBJ2-5; D may be TRBD1 (5 bases). The CDR3 is 17 residues long. Germline V gene sequence: CDR1 SGHTA, CDR2 FQGTGA. V was pared by 5 bases and J by 1 base, with 20 bases between. CDR3 sequence: CASSPKGLGRTQETQYF. CDR3 nucleotide sequence: TGTGCCAGCAGCCCTAAGGGGCTCGGCAGAACCCAAGAGACCCAGTACTTC.